The rows below give T cell receptor beta chains drawn from one sample of a study of shared clonotypes between healthy human individuals. Only in-frame clones appear in the TCRdb table, and some are missing; sequencing was by immunoSEQ multiplex PCR. The repertoire consists of 2 million to 2.5 million clones, with 85% to 95% occurring once and the leading ten covering under 0.45%. The sequenced sample was naive CD4+ T cells from PBMCs. The receptors derive from a man aged 18-30 years in good health. Some clones in this sample may be carry-over from other donors' samples. CDR3s include the opening cysteine and the closing phenylalanine or tryptophan. The D gene is left open where the match is weak. Part of the rows lack a size; the others show once, few, many or a class for expanded clones.

CDR3 protein | CDR3 DNA | J gene | clone size | V gene | D gene
CASSLGGSNQPQHF | TGTGCCAGCAGTTTGGGGGGGAGCAATCAGCCCCAGCATTTT | TRBJ1-5 | . | TRBV28 | .
CASSLSGDNEQFF | TGTGCCAGCAGCCTAAGTGGGGACAATGAGCAGTTCTTC | TRBJ2-1 | few | TRBV7-9 | .
CASSKQPRNEQFF | TGTGCCAGCAGTAAACAACCTAGGAATGAGCAGTTCTTC | TRBJ2-1 | . | TRBV6-1 | .
CASSPGTWNEQFF | TGTGCCAGCAGTCCCGGGACTTGGAATGAGCAGTTCTTC | TRBJ2-1 | . | TRBV28 | .
CASSPDGLRYF | TGTGCCAGCAGCCCAGACGGGCTAAGGTACTTC | TRBJ2-7 | . | TRBV6-4 | .
CASSPAGGNYGYTF | TGTGCCAGCAGCCCTGCGGGGGGGAACTATGGCTACACCTTC | TRBJ1-2 | . | TRBV7-3 | .
CASSLRQGRGEQYF | TGTGCCAGCAGCTTAAGGCAGGGAAGGGGCGAGCAGTACTTC | TRBJ2-7 | . | TRBV7-3 | .
CASSRPGQQQETQYF | TGTGCCAGCAGTCGCCCGGGACAGCAACAAGAGACCCAGTACTTC | TRBJ2-5 | . | TRBV28 | TRBD1
CASSPPRLADSTF | TGTGCCAGCAGTCCCCCCCGACTAGCGGACTCGACGTTT | TRBJ2-3 | . | TRBV28 | TRBD2
CASSLAGEEKLFF | TGTGCCAGCAGCTTAGCGGGGGAGGAAAAACTGTTTTTT | TRBJ1-4 | once | TRBV7-2 | .
CASSPGQGRITEAFF | TGTGCCAGCAGTCCGGGACAGGGTCGTATCACTGAAGCTTTCTTT | TRBJ1-1 | . | TRBV25-1 | TRBD1
CASSTRYPGGPSEKLFF | TGTGCCAGTAGTACACGTTACCCAGGGGGCCCGAGTGAAAAACTGTTTTTT | TRBJ1-4 | . | TRBV19 | TRBD1
CASSVQSYEQYF | TGTGCCAGCAGCGTCCAGTCCTACGAGCAGTACTTC | TRBJ2-7 | . | TRBV6-1 | .
CASSAGGGYSYNEQFF | TGTGCCAGCAGCGCAGGGGGCGGGTATTCCTACAATGAGCAGTTCTTC | TRBJ2-1 | . | TRBV9 | TRBD1
CAWSGAGTAGQPQHF | TGTGCCTGGAGTGGCGCTGGTACCGCAGGTCAGCCCCAGCATTTT | TRBJ1-5 | few | TRBV30 | .
CASSLGPQETQYF | TGTGCCAGCAGTCTGGGACCCCAAGAGACCCAGTACTTC | TRBJ2-5 | . | TRBV2 | .
CASSLSSLYSRSTDTQYF | TGTGCCAGCAGCTTAAGTTCTCTCTACAGCAGGAGCACAGATACGCAGTATTTT | TRBJ2-3 | . | TRBV7-9 | .
CASSLGEGSFGMNIQYF | TGTGCCAGCAGCTTAGGGGAAGGAAGTTTTGGGATGAACATTCAGTACTTC | TRBJ2-4 | . | TRBV7-9 | .
CASRLGGQGQPQHF | TGTGCCAGCAGACTGGGGGGGCAAGGGCAGCCCCAGCATTTT | TRBJ1-5 | . | TRBV6-5 | .
CASSLSIGTSGNTIYF | TGTGCCAGCAGTTTATCGATCGGAACCTCTGGAAACACCATATATTTT | TRBJ1-3 | . | TRBV27 | .
CASSLATGTGTYEQYF | TGTGCCAGCAGCTTAGCAACCGGGACAGGGACCTACGAGCAGTACTTC | TRBJ2-7 | . | TRBV7-2 | TRBD1
CASSLERRSYNEQFF | TGCGCCAGCAGCTTGGAGCGGCGCTCCTACAATGAGCAGTTCTTC | TRBJ2-1 | . | TRBV5-1 | .
CASSQVWEFRDTQYF | TGCGCCAGCAGCCAAGTATGGGAATTCAGGGATACGCAGTATTTT | TRBJ2-3 | . | TRBV4-3 | .
CASSEGRYQETQYF | TGTGCCAGCAGCGAGGGGAGGTACCAAGAGACCCAGTACTTC | TRBJ2-5 | . | TRBV9 | .
CASSLGGPQIYEQYF | TGTGCCAGCAGTTTGGGTGGGCCCCAAATCTACGAGCAGTACTTC | TRBJ2-7 | . | TRBV28 | .
CASSLARAGNQPQHF | TGTGCCAGCAGTTTGGCTAGGGCTGGCAATCAGCCCCAGCATTTT | TRBJ1-5 | once | TRBV28 | .
CASSVDSALWNEQFF | TGTGCCAGCAGCGTAGATAGTGCCCTTTGGAATGAGCAGTTCTTC | TRBJ2-1 | . | TRBV9 | .
CASSLDPGRVQETQYF | TGTGCCAGCAGTTTGGACCCCGGGCGGGTTCAAGAGACCCAGTACTTC | TRBJ2-5 | . | TRBV7-2 | .
CASKTRVQETQYF | TGTGCCAGTAAGACAAGAGTCCAAGAGACCCAGTACTTC | TRBJ2-5 | . | TRBV19 | .